The 8 T cell receptor beta chains presented below share a single source sample, sequenced in a study of blood T cell repertoires in COVID-19. Profiling relied on immunoSEQ multiplex PCR, and the TCRdb table lists in-frame clones only, not all of them. The table lists 200,000 to 250,000 clones, less than 90% of them singletons. The material sequenced was PBMCs or T cells enriched from blood (not recorded which). The receptors were gathered from a woman in her thirties or forties who had recovered from COVID-19.

This chain joins TRBV29-1 and TRBJ2-6; the match to TRBD1 covers 8 bases. V was clipped by 7 bases and J by 4 bases; unmatched bases: 6. The CDR3 totals 14 residues. Germline CDR1 reads SQVTM; CDR2 reads ANQGSEA. The CDR3 sequence is CSAQDRAGANVLTF. The CDR3 bases are TGCAGCGCCCAGGACAGGGCAGGGGCCAACGTCCTGACTTTC.

This clone was seen a handful of times. This chain connects TRBV28 to TRBJ2-7; D call uncertain. The length of the CDR3 is 12 residues. CDR1 MDHEN and CDR2 SYDVKM come from the germline V gene. V was clipped by 2 bases and J by 6 bases, with 8 bases between them. The CDR3 here is CASSLAFGEQYF. CDR3 coding DNA: TGTGCCAGCAGTTTAGCGTTCGGCGAGCAGTACTTC.

V usage is TRBV6-1 and J usage is TRBJ2-7; possibly TRBD1 for D (6 bases). CDR1 and CDR2 from the germline V gene are MNHNS and SASEGT. The CDR3 extends over 13 amino acids. V lost 6 bases, J lost 4 bases, and 13 bases lay in between. CDR3: CASSRGQLYEQYV. In DNA, the CDR3 is TGTGCCAGCAGCCGCGGACAGCTTTACGAGCAGTACGTC.

The rearrangement uses TRBV6-1 and TRBJ2-1; 7 bases are a match to TRBD2. The CDR3 is made up of 17 amino acids. V dropped 2 bases and J dropped 5; count of bases not matched to a gene: 12. Germline CDR1 reads MNHNS; CDR2 reads SASEGT. The CDR3 sequence: CASSEQGGGRRNNEQFF. For the CDR3, the DNA is TGTGCCAGCAGTGAACAGGGCGGCGGGAGAAGAAACAATGAGCAGTTCTTC.

The chain carries TRBV28 and TRBJ1-3; 7 bases fit TRBD1. Germline-derived CDR1 and CDR2 are MDHEN and SYDVKM. This CDR3 is built from 14 residues. The V and J ends lost 6 bases and 0 bases, in that order; junction bases with no gene match: 2. The DNA for the CDR3 is TGTGCCAGCAGACCAGGGGGCTCTGGAAACACCATATATTTT. Translation: CASRPGGSGNTIYF.

The chain links TRBV2 to TRBJ2-1, with 10 bases identical to TRBD2. There are 13 residues in the CDR3. Per the germline V gene, CDR1 is SNHLY and CDR2 is FYNNEI. J gave up 4 bases and V 7 bases, and 1 base lay outside the gene matches. Written as DNA, the CDR3 is TGTGCCAGCAAACTAGCGGGGTACAATGAGCAGTTCTTC. Its protein product is CASKLAGYNEQFF.

The chain joins TRBV4-2 to TRBJ2-7; 8 bases are a match to TRBD2. V gave up 0 bases and J gave up 0 bases; unmatched junction bases: 10. The CDR3 consists of 18 residues. From germline, CDR1 is LGHNA and CDR2 YNFKEQ. The DNA for the CDR3 is TGTGCCAGCAGCCAAGATACGGGACGGGAGGGGTACTCCTACGAGCAGTACTTC. Residues: CASSQDTGREGYSYEQYF.

This clone was seen only a few times. The gene calls are TRBV7-9 and TRBJ2-5; 10 nucleotides agree with TRBD2. Germline assignment: CDR1 SEHNR and CDR2 FQNEAQ (reference sequence). V lost 4 bases and J lost 4; bases outside the gene matches: 6. This CDR3 spans 15 amino acids. This CDR3 reads CASSSSGSSAETQYF. As DNA, the CDR3 is TGTGCCAGCAGCTCTAGCGGGAGTTCGGCAGAGACCCAGTACTTC. The variable domain in full, with the rest retrieved from reference TRBV7-9 and TRBJ2-5, is DTGVSQNPRHKITKRGQNVTFRCDPISEHNRLYWYRQTLGQGPEFLTYFQNEAQLEKSRLLSDRFSAERPKGSFSTLEIQRTEQGDSAMYLCASSSSGSSAETQYFGPGTRLLVL.